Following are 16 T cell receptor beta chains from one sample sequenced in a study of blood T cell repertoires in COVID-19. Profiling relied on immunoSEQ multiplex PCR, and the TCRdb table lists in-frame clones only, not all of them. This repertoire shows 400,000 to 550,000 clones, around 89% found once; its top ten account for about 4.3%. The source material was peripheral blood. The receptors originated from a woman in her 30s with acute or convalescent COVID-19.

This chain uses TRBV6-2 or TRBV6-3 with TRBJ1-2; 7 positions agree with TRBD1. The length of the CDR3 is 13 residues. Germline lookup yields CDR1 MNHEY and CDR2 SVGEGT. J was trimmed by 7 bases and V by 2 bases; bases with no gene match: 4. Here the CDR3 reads CASSYDRVFGYTF. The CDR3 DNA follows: TGTGCCAGCAGTTACGACAGGGTGTTTGGCTACACCTTC.

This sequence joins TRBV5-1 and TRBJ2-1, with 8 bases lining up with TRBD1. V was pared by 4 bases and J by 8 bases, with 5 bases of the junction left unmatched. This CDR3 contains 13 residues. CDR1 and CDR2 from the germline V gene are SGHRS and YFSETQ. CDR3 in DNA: TGCGCCAGCAGCATAGGACAGGGCTATGAGCAGTTCTTC. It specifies CASSIGQGYEQFF.

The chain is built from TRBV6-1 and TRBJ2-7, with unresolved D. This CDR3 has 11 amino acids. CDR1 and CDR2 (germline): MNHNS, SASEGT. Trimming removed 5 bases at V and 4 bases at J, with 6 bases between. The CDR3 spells CASSREYEQYF. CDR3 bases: TGTGCCAGCAGTCGCGAATACGAGCAGTACTTC.

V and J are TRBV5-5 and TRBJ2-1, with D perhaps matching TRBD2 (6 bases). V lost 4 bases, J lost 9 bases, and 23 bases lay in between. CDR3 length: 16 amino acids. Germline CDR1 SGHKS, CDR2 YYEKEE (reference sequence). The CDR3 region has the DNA TGTGCCAGCAGCCGGGAAGAATGGGTCGAGCGGGCTGAGCAGTTCTTC. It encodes CASSREEWVERAEQFF.

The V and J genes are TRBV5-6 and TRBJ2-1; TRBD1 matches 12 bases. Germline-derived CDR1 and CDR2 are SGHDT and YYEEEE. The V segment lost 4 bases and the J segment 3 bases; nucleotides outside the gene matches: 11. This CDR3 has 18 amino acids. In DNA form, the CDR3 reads TGTGCCAGCAGCCACCGGGACAGGGGGCCCGAGAGCTACAATGAGCAGTTCTTC. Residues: CASSHRDRGPESYNEQFF.

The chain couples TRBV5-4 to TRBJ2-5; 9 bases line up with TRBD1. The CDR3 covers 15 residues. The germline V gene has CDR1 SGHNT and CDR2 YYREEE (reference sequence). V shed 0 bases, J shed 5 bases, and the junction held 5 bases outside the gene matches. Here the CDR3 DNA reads TGTGCCAGCAGCTTGGACAGGGGGCGCTGGGAGACCCAGTACTTC. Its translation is CASSLDRGRWETQYF.

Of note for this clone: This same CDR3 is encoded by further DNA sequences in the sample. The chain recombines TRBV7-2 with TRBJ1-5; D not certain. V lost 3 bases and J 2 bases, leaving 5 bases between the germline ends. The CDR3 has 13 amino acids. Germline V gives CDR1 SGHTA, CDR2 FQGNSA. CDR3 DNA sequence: TGTGCCAGCAGCTTTCAGGGCAATCAGCCCCAGCATTTT. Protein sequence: CASSFQGNQPQHF. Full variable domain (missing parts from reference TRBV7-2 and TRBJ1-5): GAGVSQSPSNKVTEKGKDVELRCDPISGHTALYWYRQSLGQGLEFLIYFQGNSAPDKSGLPSDRFSAERTGGSVSTLTIQRTQQEDSAVYLCASSFQGNQPQHFGDGTRLSIL.

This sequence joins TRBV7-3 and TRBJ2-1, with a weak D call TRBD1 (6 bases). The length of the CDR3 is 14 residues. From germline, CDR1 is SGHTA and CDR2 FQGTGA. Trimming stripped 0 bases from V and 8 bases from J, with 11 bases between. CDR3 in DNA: TGTGCCAGCAGCTTAACAGGGGGTCTCTATGAGCAGTTCTTC. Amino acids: CASSLTGGLYEQFF.

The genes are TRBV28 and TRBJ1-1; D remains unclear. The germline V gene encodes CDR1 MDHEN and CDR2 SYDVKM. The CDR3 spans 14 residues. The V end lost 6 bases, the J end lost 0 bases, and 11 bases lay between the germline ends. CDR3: CASSSGGMNTEAFF. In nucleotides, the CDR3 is TGTGCCAGCAGCTCGGGAGGGATGAACACTGAAGCTTTCTTT.

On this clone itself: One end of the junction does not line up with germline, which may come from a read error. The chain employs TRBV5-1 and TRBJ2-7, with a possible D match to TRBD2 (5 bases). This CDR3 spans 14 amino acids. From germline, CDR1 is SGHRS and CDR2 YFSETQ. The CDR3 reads CASRLGSGPLEQYF. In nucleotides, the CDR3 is TGCGCCAGCAGATTGGGGAGTGGCCCTTTGGAGCAGTACTTC.

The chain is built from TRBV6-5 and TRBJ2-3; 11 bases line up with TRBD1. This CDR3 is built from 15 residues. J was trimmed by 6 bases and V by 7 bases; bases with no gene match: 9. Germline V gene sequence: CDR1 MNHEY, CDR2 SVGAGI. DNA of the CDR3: TGTGCCAGCACCTCCCCGGGACAGGGGGGGGATACGCAGTATTTT. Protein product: CASTSPGQGGDTQYF.

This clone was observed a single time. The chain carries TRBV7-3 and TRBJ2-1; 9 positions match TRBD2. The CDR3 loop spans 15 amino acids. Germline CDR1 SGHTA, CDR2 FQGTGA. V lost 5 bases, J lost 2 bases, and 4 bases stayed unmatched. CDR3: CASSQRGDPYNEQFF. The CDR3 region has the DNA TGTGCCAGCAGCCAGCGGGGGGACCCCTACAATGAGCAGTTCTTC.

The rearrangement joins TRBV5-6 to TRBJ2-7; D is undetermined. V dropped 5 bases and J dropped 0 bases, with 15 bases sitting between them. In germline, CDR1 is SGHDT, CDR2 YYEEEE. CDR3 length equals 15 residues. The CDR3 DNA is TGTGCCAGCAGTTTGAGAGTGAGAGTCTCCTACGAGCAGTACTTC. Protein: CASSLRVRVSYEQYF.

As DNA, the CDR3 is TGTGCCAGCAGACAAGACAGGGGATCCTATGGCTACACCTTC. It encodes CASRQDRGSYGYTF. The chain carries TRBV5-4 and TRBJ1-2; 8 nucleotides agree with TRBD1. Germline V gene sequence: CDR1 SGHNT, CDR2 YYREEE (reference sequence). V lost 5 bases to trimming and J lost 4 bases; unmatched junction nucleotides: 7. There are 14 residues in the CDR3.

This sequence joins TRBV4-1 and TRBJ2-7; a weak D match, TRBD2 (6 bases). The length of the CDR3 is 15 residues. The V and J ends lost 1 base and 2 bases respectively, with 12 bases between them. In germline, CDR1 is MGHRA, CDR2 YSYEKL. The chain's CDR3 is CASSQAGTDTYEQYF. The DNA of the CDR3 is TGCGCCAGCAGCCAAGCCGGGACTGATACCTACGAGCAGTACTTC.

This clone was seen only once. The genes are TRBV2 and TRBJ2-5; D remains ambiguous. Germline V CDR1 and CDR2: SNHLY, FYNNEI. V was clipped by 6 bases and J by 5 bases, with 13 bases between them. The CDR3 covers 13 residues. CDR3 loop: CASSYFPEETQYF. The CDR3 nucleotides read TGTGCCAGCAGCTACTTTCCCGAGGAGACCCAGTACTTC.